The TCR beta chain under discussion was sequenced for a study of blood T cell repertoires in COVID-19. Study information: Sites across the United States, Italy and Spain contributed samples from acute and convalescent COVID-19.

The method was immunoSEQ multiplex PCR; TCRdb's version includes in-frame clones alone and lacks a portion of them. This sample has about 130,000 clones, with roughly 80% found just once. The CDR3 runs 16 residues. Trimming removed 5 bases at V and 6 bases at J, with 20 bases between. Germline V gene lookup returns CDR1 LNHDA and CDR2 SQIVND (reference sequence). The specimen was peripheral blood. The TCR sequence derives from a woman at least 80 years old with acute or convalescent COVID-19. The chain is built from TRBV19 and TRBJ1-5; D might be TRBD1 (6 bases). The CDR3: CASSPAKRGLGQPQHF. CDR3 DNA: TGTGCCAGTAGTCCAGCCAAGCGGGGGCTGGGTCAGCCCCAGCATTTT.